This TCR beta chain originates from a study of cytomegalovirus exposure and HLA in healthy donors (dated by TCRdb to about 2017). As for the study more broadly: An earlier analysis of some 620 of the donors reported under 300 Gb of sequence data and 95 million to 130 million unique TCR beta sequences obtained from about 170 million T cells. Rather than using new phenotypic data, the later analysis identified candidate immune exposures from TCR beta sequences and from how often those sequences occurred across donors. Typing coverage varied by locus: roughly 629-640 donors for A, B, C, DRB1 and DQB1; approximately 520 for DQA1; 606 for DPA1; roughly 450 for DPB1. To decide whether each TCR beta V gene segment behaved as functional or pseudogenic, an earlier analysis of some 600 of the donors relied on high-throughput TCR beta sequencing. The aim of the study was to test whether cataloging public T cell receptors could identify signatures of past pathogen exposure. Both class I and class II loci were covered by HLA typing, at four-digit resolution. Because of strong linkage in the cohort, roughly five DR-DQ haplotypes were treated as single units for association and clustering. Donor age, sex, ethnicity and CMV serostatus were collected together with the repertoire data. A separate validation cohort of roughly 120 different subjects was used in addition to the 666-subject first cohort. High-throughput TCR immunosequencing, statistical association of individual TCRs with disease status, and machine learning were combined to predict cytomegalovirus infection status. Using immunosequencing, the study profiled T cell repertoires from approximately 700 subjects and related those repertoires to cytomegalovirus serostatus. All discovery cohort repertoires had been generated on a single sequencing platform. About 280 gigabases of sequencing data and approximately 92 million unique TCR sequences made up an early release that covered approximately 700 HLA-typed donors. In a later analysis, previously published TCR beta repertoires from more than 500 donors were re-analyzed and high-resolution HLA genotyping was added so that TCR occurrence patterns could be studied. Of the 398 genotyped donors, over 65% fell in the genetic ancestry cluster associated with self-reported Caucasian donors. Across about 380 genotyped donors of the cohort, an average of roughly 250,000 unique TCR beta nucleotide sequences per donor were sequenced, and 15% to 20% of those sequences were non-productive. In a later genetic analysis, genome-wide SNP genotypes for about 55% of the roughly 670 donors were used, and that subset was treated as a discovery cohort.

The cohort comprised under 700 healthy bone marrow donors. At the time of sampling, all cohort members were nominally healthy, though unrecorded immune exposures were likely present. The donor was CMV seropositive and belonged to the group of 250 to 300 seropositive cohort members. Each donor provided a peripheral blood sample, and peripheral blood mononuclear cells were used for TCR beta sequencing. The Qiagen DNeasy Blood Extraction Kit was used to extract genomic DNA from the blood cell samples. Trimmed from V: 5 bases; trimmed from J: 5 bases; junction bases lacking a gene match: 6. Reading from cysteine to phenylalanine, the CDR3 counts 15 amino acids. The read is trimmed to its CDR3 DNA, 45 bases read in frame from base 1. According to the germline V gene, CDR1 reads MGHDK and CDR2 reads SYGVNS. The receptor library was made with the immunoSEQ multiplex PCR assay. For the multiplex PCR, a mixture combining 60 forward primers for TCR Vbeta segments and 13 reverse primers for TCR Jbeta segments was used. Amplification of the CDR3 region of rearranged TCR beta genes was performed with a multiplex PCR assay on genomic DNA. The amplified TCR beta libraries were sequenced on the Illumina HiSeq System as 87-base-pair reads. The authors' analysis ran thus. Across the 666 repertoires, a later analysis counted 75 million to 90 million unique TCR beta chains, around 10 million of which were shared by at least two donors. Raw reads were error-corrected and collapsed into unique sequences with a nearest-neighbor algorithm that merged closely related sequences to remove PCR and sequencing errors. V, D and J gene segments were assigned by aligning CDR3 sequences to IMGT reference sequences. For a sequence to be retained, a match of at least six nucleotides was required to both a V gene segment and a J gene segment. Rearrangements were called productive when the CDR3 lacked stop codons and stayed in frame with V and J; all others were non-productive. Following IMGT convention, CDR3 was defined as the stretch from the second conserved V-encoded cysteine to the conserved J-encoded phenylalanine. Sequences without an unambiguous match to a single V gene segment were excluded from the earlier analysis of 587 of the donors. In an earlier analysis of several hundred of the donors, V segments were called functional above 56.7% productive rearrangements and were called segregating when the between-donor standard deviation exceeded 5%. A statistical classification framework was developed to diagnose cytomegalovirus status using the catalog of TCR beta chain sequences. A later analysis assigned V and J genes by comparing TCR nucleotide sequences with IMGT/GENE-DB human TR gene sequences. In a later analysis, CDR3 sequences and most-parsimonious VDJ recombination scenarios were assigned using the TCRdist pipeline. In a later analysis, every TCR beta chain was defined by the combination of its CDR3 amino acid sequence and its V-gene family, and reads without a unique V-gene family were dropped. As a way to deal with suspected cross-contamination and a sequencing artifact, a later analysis dropped 500 to 700 nucleotide sequences that were highly shared and had low generation probability. In a later analysis, a clonal expansion index was calculated for each public chain from normalized within-repertoire ranks of inferred template counts. A later analysis computed generation probabilities with a VDJ recombination model fitted to out-of-frame rearrangements, and checked the results against IGoR. In a later analysis, TCR-TCR, TCR-HLA and TCR-CMV co-occurrence was scored with hypergeometric tests, and a repertoire-size bias correction was applied to TCR pairs. A later analysis estimated false discovery rates by permuting HLA or CMV assignments 20 times. A later analysis grouped co-occurring TCRs with DBSCAN, adding TCRdist sequence similarity when clustering within HLA-allele-positive subsets. Repertoires with fewer than 30,000 or more than 120,000 public chains were left out of co-occurrence clustering, as were about 5 repertoires with anomalous nucleotide sharing. TCRdb mirrors the immuneACCESS table, restricted to in-frame sequences. Some clones are absent from its copies; in checked studies, under half trace to an unresolved V gene, and the reason for the others is unknown. That table furnishes V, J and clone size, whereas the DNA furnished D and trimming. The sample table records 150,000 or so clones; more than 60% of these occur just once. Of the sample, around 7.7% is held by the ten largest clones.

Summary of the overall study and its limitations: In both the original and validation cohorts, the classifier was reported to diagnose cytomegalovirus status with high specificity and sensitivity. A later genetic analysis reported fewer N-insertions in productive TCRs among donors in an Asian-associated ancestry cluster than the approximately 700-donor mean. In the study, roughly 160 TCR beta chains were listed as associated with cytomegalovirus. A further reported finding was that TCR beta sequences accurately predicted the HLA-A and HLA-B alleles for most subjects in the first cohort. A cluster of highly shared sequence variants was judged likely to represent a technical artifact of the sequencing pipeline. Broadly in line with IMGT annotations, most TCR beta V segments showed up in productive rearrangements about 90% or about 30% of the time in an earlier analysis of 450 to 750 of the donors. Some IMGT-functional V segments, including TRBV6-2 and TRBV6-3, could not be distinguished by the 87-base-pair reads and were therefore excluded. The authors suggested that the approach could potentially be generalized to other disease states and immunological phenotypes. In a later analysis, HLA-associated TCR beta chains showed more clonal expansion and lower generation probabilities than non-associated chains that were equally common. The only immune exposure information available for the cohort was CMV serostatus. The earlier analysis of approximately 590 of the donors excluded some 15 rarely observed V segments, including chromosome 9 orphons, because counts were too low. Presence/absence analyses assumed roughly uniform sequencing depth across donors, an assumption that may not hold. An association between a missense DCLRE1C variant and V-gene and J-gene trimming of TCR beta chains was found in a later genetic analysis and replicated in an independent cohort. In a later analysis, the rate of TCR association differed among HLA loci, with DRB1 alleles having the most associated TCRs and HLA-C alleles having the fewest. Linkage disequilibrium might explain the correlated functional status among segregating V segments, but an unknown experimental factor could not be excluded. According to a later analysis, most CMV-associated TCR beta chains appeared to be HLA-restricted, and the HLA associations seemed to be driven largely by CMV exposure. When HLA alleles, especially DR and DQ, strongly co-occurred, TCR associations were difficult to assign to individual alleles. A later analysis associated around 16,000 TCR beta sequences with specific HLA alleles at a false discovery rate of 0.05. Most TCR sequences were observed very rarely across donors, whereas some public TCRs were present in many individuals. Three of the identified cytomegalovirus-associated TCR beta chains were confirmed in vitro to be specific for cytomegalovirus antigens. According to a later analysis, parvovirus B19, influenza, CMV and Epstein-Barr virus appeared linked to several top co-occurrence clusters. The cohort was sequenced for TCR beta chains only, and without alpha or paired-chain data the features that could be detected were limited. Because some donors lacked HLA typing at each locus, the association tests relied only on the typed subset.

Worth noting for this clone: No antigen is known for it. Base qualities were left out, and no much larger clone turns up one base away.

The TCR comes from a woman aged 40 to 50 in good health and CMV-seropositive. Sequencing was performed on PBMCs. Recombination joined TRBV25-1 with TRBJ2-3, and 11 junctional nucleotides match TRBD2. The CDR3 amino acid sequence is: CASSISGRARDTQYF. The DNA is as follows: TGTGCCAGCAGTATTAGCGGGAGGGCCCGAGATACGCAGTATTTT. Full variable domain (CDR3 extended with the reference TRBV25-1 and TRBJ2-3 proteins): EADIYQTPRYLVIGTGKKITLECSQTMGHDKMYWYQQDPGMELHLIHYSYGVNSTEKGDLSSESTVSRIRTEHFPLTLESARPSHTSQYLCASSISGRARDTQYFGPGTRLTVL.